The entry below describes one T cell receptor beta chain. The antigen is undetermined. These data belong to a study of cytomegalovirus exposure and HLA in healthy donors. Looking at the study overall: Findings of an earlier analysis included over 95 million unique TCR beta sequences from about 180 million T cells. Findings and limits, study-wide: A classifier reportedly called cytomegalovirus status with high sensitivity and specificity. Later on, a genetic analysis was performed. It linked a missense variant in DCLRE1C with V- and J-gene trimming of TCR beta.

PCR amplification relied on 60 Vbeta primers (plus 13 Jbeta primers). The method was immunoSEQ multiplex PCR; TCRdb's version includes in-frame clones alone and lacks a portion of them. This sample yields about 160,000 clones, of which about 77% are seen a single time; about 1.3% belongs to the top ten. Germline values: CDR1 SGHAT, CDR2 FQNNGV. V lost 5 bases and J lost 6, with 20 bases in between. CDR3 length equals 16 residues. The receptor comes from a young man in good health and CMV-seronegative. Sequences were obtained from PBMCs. The chain couples TRBV11-2 to TRBJ2-1; no clear D. The CDR3 sequence is CASSPAQTLTPNEQFF. The CDR3 DNA follows: TGTGCCAGCAGCCCAGCGCAAACCCTAACGCCCAATGAGCAGTTCTTC. Based on the CDR3 plus reference TRBV11-2 and TRBJ2-1, the full variable domain is EAGVAQSPRYKIIEKRQSVAFWCNPISGHATLYWYQQILGQGPKLLIQFQNNGVVDDSQLPKDRFSAERLKGVDSTLKIQPAKLEDSAVYLCASSPAQTLTPNEQFFGPGTRLTVL.